The 26 T cell receptor beta chains reported below all come from one sample, sequenced in a study of cytomegalovirus exposure and HLA in healthy donors (dated by TCRdb to the late 2010s). The library was prepared using the immunoSEQ multiplex PCR assay. A mixture of 60 forward primers for TCR Vbeta segments and 13 reverse primers for TCR Jbeta segments was used in the multiplex PCR. Sourced from immuneACCESS, this table was stored by TCRdb with only in-frame sequences that have V and J called. A share of the clones is absent; for the studies checked, an unresolved V gene accounts for under half, and the remainder has no known explanation. The table for this sample lists 130,000 or so clones; approximately 8.6% of them were counted only once. Clones ranked in the top ten supply 5% to 6.5% of the sample. Sequencing input: PBMCs. All receptors come from a woman aged 40-49 years in good health and CMV-seropositive.

V usage is TRBV18 and J usage is TRBJ1-1; unclear D gene. The CDR3 spans 15 residues. V gave up 4 bases and J gave up 1 base, with 13 bases separating them. Per germline, CDR1 KGHSH and CDR2 LQKENI. The CDR3 DNA reads as TGTGCCAGCTCACAACCGGGCAGAAGGAACACTGAAGCTTTCTTT. Residues: CASSQPGRRNTEAFF.

This clone occurred a few times. The chain uses TRBV5-6 and TRBJ1-1; possible D gene TRBD1, 5 bases. CDR3 length equals 14 residues. Germline values: CDR1 SGHDT, CDR2 YYEEEE. The V end was cut by 3 bases, the J end by 1 base, with 10 bases between. CDR3 protein: CASSSGLPNTEAFF. The CDR3 bases are TGTGCCAGCAGCTCGGGACTGCCGAACACTGAAGCTTTCTTT.

This chain joins TRBV5-1 and TRBJ2-7; D is unclear. The germline CDR1 and CDR2 sequences are SGHRS and YFSETQ. This CDR3 is built from 15 residues. Trimming took off 0 bases at V and 7 bases at J, with 17 bases between the two ends. The CDR3 sequence: CASSLVRSPLREQYF. In DNA form, the CDR3 reads TGCGCCAGCAGCTTGGTTCGGTCCCCCCTTAGAGAGCAGTACTTC.

J is TRBJ1-3 and V is TRBV5-6; D uncertain. V lost 3 bases to trimming and J lost 0 bases, with 10 bases between them. The length of the CDR3 is 15 residues. CDR1 and CDR2 (germline): SGHDT, YYEEEE. In DNA form, the CDR3 reads TGTGCCAGCAGCTCCGGACTCATCTCTGGAAACACCATATATTTT. It codes for CASSSGLISGNTIYF.

The chain has TRBV15 and TRBJ1-1; the D gene is possibly TRBD1 (6 bases). Per the germline V gene, CDR1 is LNHNV and CDR2 is YYDKDF (reference sequence). V was cut by 4 bases and J by 6 bases, with 15 bases left in between. This CDR3 has 14 amino acids. The CDR3 DNA reads TGTGCCACCAGCACCAACAGGGTCGTCGCTGAAGCTTTCTTT. Translation gives CATSTNRVVAEAFF.

This clone has only a few counts. The rearrangement links TRBV4-2 to TRBJ2-1; 7 nucleotides agree with TRBD1. The CDR3 sequence is 14 residues long. Losses at the gene ends were 4 bases for V and 9 bases for J; bases not matched to a gene: 9. The germline V gene encodes CDR1 LGHNA and CDR2 YNFKEQ. The CDR3 region has the DNA TGTGCCAGCAGCCCCCGGACAGGCACGGTTGAGCAGTTCTTC. Amino acids: CASSPRTGTVEQFF.

The gene calls are TRBV18 and TRBJ2-2, with D possibly TRBD2 on 5 matching bases. The CDR3 extends over 13 amino acids. CDR1 is KGHSH, CDR2 LQKENI, per germline. Between the trimmed V and J ends, which lost 5 bases and 1 base, there was a span of 5 bases. CDR3 bases: TGTGCCAGCTCAGCGGGGAACACCGGGGAGCTGTTTTTT. It encodes CASSAGNTGELFF.

This chain uses TRBV28 with TRBJ1-1; D not certain. The V end lost 4 bases, the J end lost 6 bases, and 9 bases lay between the germline ends. Germline-derived CDR1 and CDR2 are MDHEN and SYDVKM. The CDR3 has 12 amino acids. The CDR3 reads CASSYWRAEAFF. CDR3 in DNA: TGTGCCAGCAGTTATTGGAGGGCTGAAGCTTTCTTT.

Of note for this clone: This CDR3 is missing its conserved last phenylalanine or tryptophan, likely due to a read error. The chain links TRBV2 to TRBJ1-5, with D perhaps matching TRBD1 (5 bases). Germline lookup yields CDR1 SNHLY and CDR2 FYNNEI. This CDR3 region has 15 residues. The V gene lost 6 bases and the J gene lost 7 bases, with 19 bases spanning the gap. CDR3 in DNA: TGTGCCAGCAGCGCTCCTCAGGGTCAGGGACAGCCCCAGCATGTT. Translation gives CASSAPQGQGQPQHV.

This clone has only a few counts. The rearrangement uses TRBV6-1 and TRBJ2-3; D remains ambiguous. Germline assignment: CDR1 MNHNS and CDR2 SASEGT. V dropped 0 bases and J dropped 6 bases, with 4 bases sitting between them. The CDR3 has 12 residues. CDR3 residues: CASSEAPDTQYF. As DNA, the CDR3 is TGTGCCAGCAGTGAAGCCCCGGATACGCAGTATTTT.

The genes are TRBV30 and TRBJ2-7; 9 positions agree with TRBD2. With V trimmed by 2 bases and J by 5 bases, 4 bases remained unmatched. Germline CDR1 is GTSNPN and CDR2 is SVGIG (reference sequence). The CDR3 spans 13 residues. CDR3 loop: CAWSSSGGNEQYF. The DNA of the CDR3 is TGTGCCTGGAGTAGTAGCGGGGGCAACGAGCAGTACTTC.

This clone was seen only a few times. The chain couples TRBV30 to TRBJ1-4; D unclear. Germline V gives CDR1 GTSNPN, CDR2 SVGIG (reference sequence). The germline V and J ends were trimmed by 4 bases and 1 base, with 7 bases remaining between them. The CDR3 is made up of 13 amino acids. This chain's CDR3 is CAWNGRTNEKLFF. CDR3 DNA: TGTGCCTGGAATGGCCGAACTAATGAAAAACTGTTTTTT.

Only a few counts were recorded for this clone. The chain employs TRBV6-6 and TRBJ2-7; 11 nucleotides match TRBD1. The CDR3 is 15 residues long. The germline gives CDR1 MNHNY, CDR2 SVGAGI (reference sequence). V lost 2 bases to trimming and J lost 7 bases; unmatched junction nucleotides: 7. The CDR3 sequence: CASSYPGQGAREQYF. For the CDR3, the DNA is TGTGCCAGCAGTTACCCCGGACAGGGGGCGCGTGAGCAGTACTTC.

This clone has a handful of counts. This rearrangement joins TRBV30 to TRBJ2-7; D may be TRBD1 (6 bases). V lost 0 bases and J lost 2, with 14 bases in between. The CDR3 loop spans 15 amino acids. Germline values: CDR1 GTSNPN, CDR2 SVGIG (reference sequence). In nucleotides, the CDR3 is TGTGCCTGGAGTGTAGGTTCCAGGGGTCCCTACGAGCAGTACTTC. Translated: CAWSVGSRGPYEQYF.

A few counts support this clone. The chain uses TRBV6-5 and TRBJ2-7; the match to TRBD1 covers 11 bases. The J segment lost 7 bases and the V segment lost 6 bases, leaving 8 bases of the junction unmatched. This CDR3 region has 14 residues. CDR1 and CDR2 (germline): MNHEY, SVGAGI. The CDR3 bases are TGTGCCAGCAGCCCCGGACAGGGGGCGCGGGAGCAGTACTTC. It codes for CASSPGQGAREQYF.

The chain couples TRBV27 to TRBJ1-6, with 8 bases identical to TRBD1. The germline V gene encodes CDR1 MNHEY and CDR2 SMNVEV (reference sequence). Losses at the gene ends were 4 bases for V and 7 bases for J; bases not matched to a gene: 6. The CDR3 has 15 amino acids. CDR3 residues: CASSSDRALNSPLHF. Written as DNA, the CDR3 is TGTGCCAGCAGTTCGGACAGGGCTTTGAATTCACCCCTCCACTTT.

This clone was picked up a small number of times. V usage is TRBV28 and J usage is TRBJ1-1; TRBD1 matches at 9 bases. CDR3 length: 14 residues. The ends lost 4 bases at V and 3 bases at J; junction bases unmatched: 3. The germline CDR1 and CDR2 sequences are MDHEN and SYDVKM. CDR3 DNA sequence: TGTGCCAGCAGTTGGACAGGGGTCTACACTGAAGCTTTCTTT. Translating it yields CASSWTGVYTEAFF.

This clone was detected only a few times. As DNA, the CDR3 is TGCAGCGGTGAGGTGGTGGGACAGCAAGAGACCCAGTACTTC. Translated: CSGEVVGQQETQYF. The chain employs TRBV29-1 and TRBJ2-5; the match to TRBD1 covers 7 bases. Trimming at V came to 7 bases and at J to 2 bases, leaving 10 bases not matched to a gene. The germline CDR1 and CDR2 sequences are SQVTM and ANQGSEA. The CDR3 covers 14 residues.

V is TRBV5-4 and J is TRBJ2-3; 8 nucleotides agree with TRBD1. The CDR3 consists of 16 residues. The V and J ends lost 3 bases and 4 bases, in that order; junction bases with no gene match: 10. The germline CDR1 and CDR2 sequences are SGHNT and YYREEE (reference sequence). The CDR3 loop is CASSWTPGQVADTQYF. The CDR3 DNA sequence: TGTGCCAGCAGCTGGACACCGGGACAGGTGGCAGATACGCAGTATTTT.

This clone was recorded a few times. J is TRBJ2-7 and V is TRBV6-1; TRBD2 is a possible D gene (7 bases). V lost 3 bases, J lost 4 bases, and 16 bases lay in between. CDR3 length equals 15 residues. CDR1 is MNHNS, CDR2 SASEGT, per germline. The CDR3 loop is CASSDGSEGGYEQYF. Here the CDR3 DNA reads TGTGCCAGCAGTGACGGATCCGAGGGGGGGTACGAGCAGTACTTC.

The J gene is TRBJ2-5, the V gene TRBV27; 10 bases match TRBD1. CDR1 and CDR2 from the germline V gene are MNHEY and SMNVEV (reference sequence). Germline trimming cut 4 bases from V and 0 bases from J; bases unmatched to any gene: 2. The CDR3 loop spans 15 amino acids. The CDR3 reads CASSWGQGYQETQYF. The CDR3 DNA reads as TGTGCCAGCAGTTGGGGACAGGGGTACCAAGAGACCCAGTACTTC.

This clone was recorded a few times. The rearrangement joins TRBV5-4 to TRBJ2-6; 12 nucleotides match TRBD1. The germline V gene encodes CDR1 SGHNT and CDR2 YYREEE (reference sequence). This CDR3 region has 18 residues. J lost 4 bases, V lost 4 bases, and 9 bases had no gene match. The CDR3 bases are TGTGCCAGCAGCACAGGGACAGGGGGCGCGAGGGGGGCCAACGTCCTGACTTTC. This sequence encodes CASSTGTGGARGANVLTF. The whole variable domain, filled in from reference TRBV5-4 and TRBJ2-6, reads ETGVTQSPTHLIKTRGQQVTLRCSSQSGHNTVSWYQQALGQGPQFIFQYYREEENGRGNFPPRFSGLQFPNYSSELNVNALELDDSALYLCASSTGTGGARGANVLTFGAGSRLTVL.

The V and J genes are TRBV2 and TRBJ2-1, with TRBD2 matching 16 bases. J gave up 10 bases and V 6 bases, and 9 bases lay outside the gene matches. The germline CDR1 and CDR2 sequences are SNHLY and FYNNEI. The CDR3 consists of 16 residues. In DNA, the CDR3 is TGTGCCAGCAGCCTCGGGACTAGCGGGGGGGCGAGGGAGCAGTTCTTC. Amino acids: CASSLGTSGGAREQFF.

The chain uses TRBV9 and TRBJ2-7, with 8 bases aligning to TRBD1. The CDR3 is 14 residues long. The junction had 10 bases not matched to a gene; V was cut back by 4 bases and J by 7 bases. Germline CDR1 is SGDLS and CDR2 is YYNGEE. CDR3 in amino acids: CASSFSDRAGEQYF. For the CDR3, the DNA is TGTGCCAGCAGCTTCTCGGACAGGGCAGGGGAGCAGTACTTC.

The chain joins TRBV5-6 to TRBJ1-1; D may be TRBD1 (6 bases). The V end lost 5 bases, the J end lost 0 bases, and 14 bases lay between the germline ends. This CDR3 has 15 residues. The germline CDR1 and CDR2 sequences are SGHDT and YYEEEE. The CDR3 reads CASRPLGGLNTEAFF. CDR3 in DNA: TGTGCCAGCAGACCCCTAGGGGGTCTGAACACTGAAGCTTTCTTT.

This clone was counted a few times. The chain links TRBV19 to TRBJ1-5; tentative D call: TRBD1 (5 bases). Germline lookup yields CDR1 LNHDA and CDR2 SQIVND (reference sequence). The CDR3 contains 15 residues. Between the trimmed V and J ends, which lost 6 bases and 4 bases, there was a span of 16 bases. Here the CDR3 DNA reads TGTGCCAGTAGCCCCTCCGGGACTCAAAATCAGCCCCAGCATTTT. This translates into CASSPSGTQNQPQHF. Full variable domain (outside the CDR3, taken from reference TRBV19 and TRBJ1-5): DGGITQSPKYLFRKEGQNVTLSCEQNLNHDAMYWYRQDPGQGLRLIYYSQIVNDFQKGDIAEGYSVSREKKESFPLTVTSAQKNPTAFYLCASSPSGTQNQPQHFGDGTRLSIL.